The rows below give T cell receptor beta chains drawn from one sample of a study of blood T cell repertoires in COVID-19. Clones were read by immunoSEQ multiplex PCR, and TCRdb kept only the in-frame ones, dropping some. The table shows a few hundred thousand clones, with 70% to 85% occurring only once. Sequenced: peripheral blood. The receptors shown here come from an elderly woman with acute or convalescent COVID-19. The CDR3 runs from the conserved cysteine through the conserved F or W. Fields, in order: J gene, D gene, clone size, V gene, CDR3 DNA, CDR3 protein. D genes are given only for firm matches. Only some rows state a clone size, as once, few, many or a class for expanded clones.

TRBJ2-1 | - | - | TRBV24-1 | TGTGCCACCAGTGATTCTCGGGGGTCCTACAATGAGCAGTTCTTC | CATSDSRGSYNEQFF
TRBJ1-1 | - | - | TRBV12-3/TRBV12-4 | TGTGCCAGCAGATTATTAGATGAAGCTTTCTTT | CASRLLDEAFF
TRBJ1-1 | TRBD1 | - | TRBV9 | TGTGCCAGCAGCCCTGGGACAGTAGGCAGTGAAGCTTTCTTT | CASSPGTVGSEAFF
TRBJ1-2 | - | - | TRBV5-6 | TGTGCCAGCAGCTTGGGACAGACTAGCGGCTACACCTTC | CASSLGQTSGYTF
TRBJ1-2 | TRBD1 | - | TRBV6-5 | TGTGCCAGCAGTTACAAAGGGGGCGATAACTATGGCTACACCTTC | CASSYKGGDNYGYTF
TRBJ2-2 | TRBD2 | - | TRBV3-1/TRBV3-2 | TGTGCCAGCAGCCGAGGACTAGCCCCCGGCACCGGGGAGCTGTTTTTT | CASSRGLAPGTGELFF
TRBJ1-6 | - | - | TRBV7-8 | TGTGCCAGCAGCTTAGACACCTTATATTCACCCCTCCACTTT | CASSLDTLYSPLHF
TRBJ2-3 | - | - | TRBV5-4 | TGTGCCAGCAGCTTCCCGGCGGGGAACACAGATACGCAGTATTTT | CASSFPAGNTDTQYF
TRBJ1-2 | TRBD1 | - | TRBV3-1/TRBV3-2 | TGTGCCAGCAGCCAAGTGACAGGGGGCGGCTACACCTTC | CASSQVTGGGYTF
TRBJ2-7 | TRBD2 | - | TRBV7-9 | TGTGCCAGCAGCTTAGTCCAAGCAGCGGGGAGAAGGTCCTACGAGCAGTACTTC | CASSLVQAAGRRSYEQYF
TRBJ1-5 | - | - | TRBV19 | TGTGCCAGTAGTACCCAGTATAGCAATCAGCCCCAGCATTTT | CASSTQYSNQPQHF
TRBJ2-3 | TRBD2 | - | TRBV7-2 | TGTGCCAGCAGCAACGGCCGGAGAGCGGGAGCCCCAGATACGCAGTATTTT | CASSNGRRAGAPDTQYF
TRBJ1-1 | TRBD1 | - | TRBV2 | TGTGCCAGCGGGACAGGGAACACTGAAGCTTTCTTT | CASGTGNTEAFF
TRBJ1-5 | TRBD1 | - | TRBV5-1 | TGCGCCAGCAGCTTGGCCGGGACAGCTAATCAGCCCCAGCATTTT | CASSLAGTANQPQHF
TRBJ1-4 | - | few | TRBV10-1 | TGCGCCAGCAGTGAGTCTTATCGCCCTACCGATAGACAGCTAGATGCAACTAATGAAAAACTGTTTTTT | CASSESYRPTDRQLDATNEKLFF
TRBJ2-7 | TRBD2 | - | TRBV30 | TGTGCCTGGAGTGCCGGACTAGCGGGAGGAGAGCAGTACTTC | CAWSAGLAGGEQYF
TRBJ2-5 | TRBD1 | - | TRBV5-4 | TGTGCCAGCAGCTTACCGGGACAGCAGCAAGAGACCCAGTACTTC | CASSLPGQQQETQYF
TRBJ1-1 | TRBD1 | - | TRBV18 | TGTGCCAGCTCACCCCAGGGGGCGGTCACTGAAGCTTTCTTT | CASSPQGAVTEAFF
TRBJ2-3 | TRBD2 | - | TRBV6-5 | TGTGCCAGCAGTTACAGGGGACTAGAGGCACTATATTTT | CASSYRGLEALYF
TRBJ1-6 | - | - | TRBV3-1/TRBV3-2 | TGTGCCAGCAGCCAAGAATCGCATACCTACTCACCCCTCCACTTT | CASSQESHTYSPLHF
TRBJ1-1 | - | - | TRBV5-8 | TGTGCCAGCAGCTTCTTCGGCCAGGGCGCCCGGAACACTGAAGCTTTCTTT | CASSFFGQGARNTEAFF
TRBJ1-4 | TRBD1 | - | TRBV5-1 | TGCGCCAGCAGCTCGACAGGGCCAGGTCTAAATGAAAAACTGTTTTTT | CASSSTGPGLNEKLFF
TRBJ1-2 | TRBD1 | - | TRBV7-6 | TGTGCCAGCACCCCTGTACCGGGACAGGGGGCGCCGAGGAATGGCTACACCTTC | CASTPVPGQGAPRNGYTF
TRBJ1-2 | - | - | TRBV2 | TGTGCCAGCAGGCACCCCCGGGGGGTCTATGGCTACACCTTC | CASRHPRGVYGYTF
TRBJ1-1 | - | - | TRBV5-6 | TGTGCCAGCAGCTCCAACCGATTTTATCAGGGCTGGGGCACTGAAGCTTTCTTT | CASSSNRFYQGWGTEAFF
TRBJ1-4 | - | - | TRBV10-2 | TGCGCCAGCAGCCCAATTAATGAAAAACTGTTTTTT | CASSPINEKLFF
TRBJ1-4 | - | - | TRBV5-5 | TGTGCCAGCAGCGTGTCAGGGATTAGAGACGAAAAACTGTTTTTT | CASSVSGIRDEKLFF
TRBJ2-1 | TRBD1 | - | TRBV2 | TGTGCCAGCAGTGAGACACAGGGGTACAATGAGCAGTTCTTC | CASSETQGYNEQFF
TRBJ2-3 | - | few | TRBV28 | TGTGCCAGCAAGCTGACAGGTACCTCAGATACGCAGTATTTT | CASKLTGTSDTQYF
TRBJ2-3 | TRBD2 | - | TRBV2 | TGTGCCAGCCGCTACCTAGCGGGGGGGGATACGCAGTATTTT | CASRYLAGGDTQYF
TRBJ1-5 | - | once | TRBV6-4 | TGTGCCAGCACTACCCTGGGGCTTGCCAGCAATCAGCCCCAGCATTTT | CASTTLGLASNQPQHF
TRBJ2-5 | TRBD1 | - | TRBV20-1 | TGCAGTGCTAGTAACCGGGACAGGGGAAGAGAGACCCAGTACTTC | CSASNRDRGRETQYF
TRBJ2-2 | - | - | TRBV29-1 | TGCAGCGTCGATCGGAGAAACACCGGGGAGCTGTTTTTT | CSVDRRNTGELFF
TRBJ2-1 | TRBD2 | - | TRBV9 | TGTGCCAGCAGCGGCCTAGCGGGAGCCTACAATGAGCAGTTCTTC | CASSGLAGAYNEQFF
TRBJ2-1 | TRBD1 | - | TRBV10-3 | TGTGCCAGCAGGAAGGGGGACAGGGGGTTGTTCTTC | CASRKGDRGLFF
TRBJ1-2 | - | - | TRBV6-5 | TGTGCCAGCCGGACTTACTATGGCTACACCTTC | CASRTYYGYTF
TRBJ2-7 | - | - | TRBV21-1 | TGTGCCAGCAGCAGGGCCCAGGACAGGGGACACTACGAGCAGTACTTC | CASSRAQDRGHYEQYF
TRBJ2-1 | TRBD1 | - | TRBV7-9 | TGTGCCAGCAGCATCACGACAGGGGTGAAGGATGAGCAGTTCTTC | CASSITTGVKDEQFF
TRBJ1-5 | TRBD1 | - | TRBV6-1 | TGTGCCAGCAGTGAAGCATACGGGACAGGGGGCCAGCCCCAGCATTTT | CASSEAYGTGGQPQHF